One and the same sample provided the 18 T cell receptor beta chains below, sequenced in a study of beta chain features in type 1 diabetes. Expressed TCRB transcripts got sequenced, as all isolated RNA was reverse transcribed. Assay: immunoSEQ multiplex PCR; the TCRdb copy retains only in-frame clones and omits some. The table lists roughly 370,000 clones, approximately 15% of them singletons. What was sequenced was naive CD4+ T cells from blood. These receptors originate from a man aged 25-45 years in good health.

This clone occurred a few times. This chain connects TRBV6-1 to TRBJ1-2, with TRBD1 identical over 7 bases. CDR3 length: 14 amino acids. CDR1 and CDR2 (germline): MNHNS, SASEGT. The V segment lost 6 bases and the J segment 3 bases; nucleotides outside the gene matches: 7. The CDR3 nucleotides read TGTGCCAGCAGGACAGGGAGCCGGCACTATGGCTACACCTTC. It translates to CASRTGSRHYGYTF.

The chain carries TRBV25-1 and TRBJ1-3; a possible D gene is TRBD1 (6 bases). Germline V gives CDR1 MGHDK, CDR2 SYGVNS. This CDR3 spans 14 amino acids. The ends were cut back, 4 bases at V and 8 bases at J, with 15 bases in the middle. CDR3 amino acids: CASSVGGVGDTIYF. The DNA for the CDR3 is TGTGCCAGCAGTGTTGGGGGCGTCGGGGACACCATATATTTT.

Regarding this clone: Other DNA variants within this sample encode the same CDR3. This rearrangement joins TRBV29-1 to TRBJ1-1, with 10 nucleotides matching TRBD1. Germline V gene sequence: CDR1 SQVTM, CDR2 ANQGSEA. The CDR3 is 13 residues long. The trim removed 7 bases at V and 0 bases at J, leaving 2 bases unmatched. The CDR3 loop is CSAGQGMNTEAFF. The CDR3 DNA is TGCAGCGCGGGACAGGGGATGAACACTGAAGCTTTCTTT.

This clone appeared a few times. Here the CDR3 reads CASSAHQGLAGVNEQFF. The CDR3 bases are TGTGCCAGCAGCGCCCACCAGGGACTAGCGGGAGTGAATGAGCAGTTCTTC. The rearrangement joins TRBV7-8 to TRBJ2-1, with 14 nucleotides matching TRBD2. Trimming cost V 5 bases and J 7 bases; bases outside gene matches: 10. Germline V gene data show CDR1 as SGHVS and CDR2 as FQNEAQ. The CDR3 contains 17 residues.

The V call is TRBV6-5, the J call TRBJ2-3; 8 nucleotides match TRBD2. Per the germline V gene, CDR1 is MNHEY and CDR2 is SVGAGI. CDR3 length equals 14 residues. With 5 bases clipped from V and 4 bases from J, the junction kept 5 bases outside the gene matches. CDR3 region: CASSGTRFSDTQYF. The CDR3 DNA reads TGTGCCAGCAGTGGGACTAGATTCTCAGATACGCAGTATTTT.

This clone has a handful of counts. The chain combines TRBV7-9 with TRBJ2-1; D tentatively fits TRBD1 or TRBD2 (5 bases each). Trimming left V 5 bases short and J 7 bases short, with 18 bases between. The CDR3 loop spans 15 amino acids. Germline-derived CDR1 and CDR2 are SEHNR and FQNEAQ (reference sequence). The CDR3 nucleotides are TGTGCCAGCAGCCCAGGGACCAGCCCCTCAAATGAGCAGTTCTTC. This gives the protein CASSPGTSPSNEQFF.

This clone was picked up many times. The chain recombines TRBV15 with TRBJ1-5, with D unclear. V was trimmed by 3 bases and J by 6 bases, leaving 9 bases between them. Germline assignment: CDR1 LNHNV and CDR2 YYDKDF (reference sequence). The CDR3 runs 13 residues. The CDR3, as DNA: TGTGCCACCAGCAGCCTGGAGGGTCAGCCCCAGCATTTT. It encodes CATSSLEGQPQHF.

On this clone itself: Other DNA sequences in this specimen translate into the identical CDR3. The chain couples TRBV9 to TRBJ2-2; weak D call: TRBD2 (6 bases). Germline V gene lookup returns CDR1 SGDLS and CDR2 YYNGEE. The CDR3 has 16 residues. Deletions cut 0 bases from V and 4 bases from J, with 13 bases between. This CDR3 reads CASSVASGTPTGELFF. DNA for the CDR3: TGTGCCAGCAGCGTAGCCTCGGGGACTCCCACCGGGGAGCTGTTTTTT.

In the case of this clone: One end of the junction fails to match germline, which may point to a read error. The J gene is TRBJ1-2, the V gene TRBV4-1; no firm D call. The CDR3 contains 15 residues. From germline, CDR1 is MGHRA and CDR2 YSYEKL. The CDR3 nucleotides read TGCGCCAGCAGTGTGGGCCCCTCGCCTAAGTATGGCTACACCTTC. Translated: CASSVGPSPKYGYTF.

The chain couples TRBV15 to TRBJ2-6, with TRBD1 matching 7 bases. The CDR3 spans 15 residues. The V gene end was trimmed by 2 bases and the J gene end by 2 bases; junction bases not matched to a gene: 0. Germline V gene data show CDR1 as LNHNV and CDR2 as YYDKDF (reference sequence). The CDR3 DNA follows: TGTGCCACCAGCAGAACAGGGGCTGGGGCCAACGTCCTGACTTTC. Protein sequence: CATSRTGAGANVLTF. The variable domain in full, with the rest retrieved from reference TRBV15 and TRBJ2-6, is DAMVIQNPRYQVTQFGKPVTLSCSQTLNHNVMYWYQQKSSQAPKLLFHYYDKDFNNEADTPDNFQSRRPNTSFCFLDIRSPGLGDTAMYLCATSRTGAGANVLTFGAGSRLTVL.

This chain links TRBV7-2 with TRBJ2-1, with D tentatively TRBD2 (6 bases). V lost 2 bases and J 10 bases, leaving 9 bases between the germline ends. CDR3 length equals 12 residues. Looked up from germline, CDR1 is SGHTA and CDR2 is FQGNSA. In DNA, the CDR3 is TGTGCCAGCAGCTTAAGTGGGAGGGAGCAGTTCTTC. Its translation: CASSLSGREQFF.

A few counts support this clone. This chain joins TRBV4-1 and TRBJ1-6; 7 bases are shared with TRBD1. The CDR3 runs to 13 residues. J gave up 10 bases and V 5 bases, and 5 bases lay outside the gene matches. Looked up from germline, CDR1 is MGHRA and CDR2 is YSYEKL. The CDR3: CASSVTGVSPLHF. DNA of the CDR3: TGCGCCAGCAGCGTTACAGGGGTCTCACCCCTCCACTTT.

The CDR3 DNA is TGTGCCATCAGTGAAGTAGGGGACAGGGGGCGTAATGAGCAGTTCTTC. Encoded protein: CAISEVGDRGRNEQFF. The rearrangement uses TRBV10-3 and TRBJ2-1; 12 bases are shared with TRBD1. CDR1 ENHRY and CDR2 SYGVKD come from the germline V gene. The CDR3 runs 16 residues. V shed 3 bases and J 7 bases; nucleotides not matched to a gene: 7.

This clone was counted between two and nine times. V is TRBV9 and J is TRBJ2-7; the match to TRBD2 covers 8 bases. V dropped 6 bases and J dropped 2; count of bases not matched to a gene: 7. Germline CDR1 and CDR2: SGDLS and YYNGEE. This CDR3 has 14 residues. CDR3 coding DNA: TGTGCCAGCAAAGGTTGGCGGGAGGCCTACGAGCAGTACGTC. Amino acids: CASKGWREAYEQYV.

About this clone: The sample contains more than one DNA sequence encoding this CDR3. The chain joins TRBV7-2 to TRBJ2-2, with no clear D. Trimming took off 2 bases at V and 5 bases at J, with 6 bases between the two ends. This CDR3 contains 13 residues. Germline V gives CDR1 SGHTA, CDR2 FQGNSA. This CDR3 reads CASSLFGTGELFF. The CDR3 nucleotides read TGTGCCAGCAGCTTATTTGGAACCGGGGAGCTGTTTTTT.

The chain combines TRBV19 with TRBJ2-7; 9 bases fit TRBD1. V lost 4 bases, J lost 0 bases, and 4 bases stayed unmatched. CDR3 length equals 15 residues. Germline-derived CDR1 and CDR2 are LNHDA and SQIVND (reference sequence). In DNA form, the CDR3 reads TGTGCCAGTAGTACGGGACAGGGAAACTCCTACGAGCAGTACGTC. It codes for CASSTGQGNSYEQYV.

This clone was seen a handful of times. The chain employs TRBV25-1 and TRBJ1-1, with D uncertain. The CDR3 runs to 13 residues. Germline V CDR1 and CDR2: MGHDK, SYGVNS. V lost 7 bases and J lost 4, with 13 bases in between. CDR3 amino acids: CASNFIGTTEAFF. The CDR3 bases are TGTGCCAGCAATTTTATCGGAACCACTGAAGCTTTCTTT.

The chain is built from TRBV11-3 and TRBJ1-3; D is perhaps TRBD1 (5 bases). Germline CDR1 reads SGHNT; CDR2 reads YENEEA. V lost 5 bases, J lost 2 bases, and 7 bases lay in between. CDR3 length equals 13 residues. The CDR3 protein is CASSQGPGNTIYF. As DNA, the CDR3 is TGTGCCAGCAGCCAGGGTCCTGGAAACACCATATATTTT.